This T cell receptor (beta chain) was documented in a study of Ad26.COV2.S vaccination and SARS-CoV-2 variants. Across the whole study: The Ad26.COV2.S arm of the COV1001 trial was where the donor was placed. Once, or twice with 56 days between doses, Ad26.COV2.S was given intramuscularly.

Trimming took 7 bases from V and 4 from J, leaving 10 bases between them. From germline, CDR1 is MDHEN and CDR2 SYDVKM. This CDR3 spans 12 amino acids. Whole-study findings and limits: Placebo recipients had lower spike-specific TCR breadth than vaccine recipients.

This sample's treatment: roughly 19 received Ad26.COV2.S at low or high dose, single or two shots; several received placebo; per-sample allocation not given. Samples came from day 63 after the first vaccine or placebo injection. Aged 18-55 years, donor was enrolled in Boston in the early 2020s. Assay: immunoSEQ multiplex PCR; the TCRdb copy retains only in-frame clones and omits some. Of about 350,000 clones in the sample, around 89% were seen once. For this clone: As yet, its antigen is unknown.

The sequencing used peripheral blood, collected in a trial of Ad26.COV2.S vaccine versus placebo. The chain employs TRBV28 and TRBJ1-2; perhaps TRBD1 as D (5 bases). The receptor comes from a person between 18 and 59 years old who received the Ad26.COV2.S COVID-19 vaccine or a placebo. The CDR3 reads CASNQGGYGYTF. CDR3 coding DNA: TGTGCCAGCAACCAGGGTGGCTATGGCTACACCTTC.